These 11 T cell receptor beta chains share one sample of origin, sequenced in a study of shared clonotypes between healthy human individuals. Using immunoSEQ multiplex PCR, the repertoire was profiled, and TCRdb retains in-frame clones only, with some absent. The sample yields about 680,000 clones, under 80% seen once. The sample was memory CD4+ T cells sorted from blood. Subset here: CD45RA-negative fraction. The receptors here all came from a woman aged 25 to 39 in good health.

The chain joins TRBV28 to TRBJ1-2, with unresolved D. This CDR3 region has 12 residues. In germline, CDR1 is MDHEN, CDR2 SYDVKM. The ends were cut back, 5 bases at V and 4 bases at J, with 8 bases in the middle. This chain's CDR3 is CASSIPPYGYTF. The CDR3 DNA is TGTGCCAGCAGTATTCCTCCCTATGGCTACACCTTC.

CDR3 DNA sequence: TGTGCCAGCTCGCGGGAGCGGTACAATGAGCAGTTCTTC. This sequence encodes CASSRERYNEQFF. The chain links TRBV6-4 to TRBJ2-1; 7 bases align to TRBD2. The J segment lost 4 bases and the V segment lost 8 bases, leaving 5 bases of the junction unmatched. The CDR3 is 13 amino acids. Germline V gene sequence: CDR1 MRHNA, CDR2 SNTAGT.

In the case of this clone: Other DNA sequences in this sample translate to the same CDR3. The CDR3 DNA reads as TGCGCCAGCAACCGGGACAGGGGTTACAATGAGCAGTTCTTC. Translated: CASNRDRGYNEQFF. The chain is built from TRBV10-1 and TRBJ2-1, with 10 nucleotides matching TRBD1. The CDR3 extends over 14 amino acids. Germline CDR1 reads WNHNN; CDR2 reads SYGVQD (reference sequence). V shed 7 bases and J 4 bases; nucleotides not matched to a gene: 4.

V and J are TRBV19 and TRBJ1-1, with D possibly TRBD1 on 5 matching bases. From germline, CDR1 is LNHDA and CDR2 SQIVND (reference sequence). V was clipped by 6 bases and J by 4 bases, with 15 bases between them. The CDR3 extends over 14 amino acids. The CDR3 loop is CASSSTRGVTEAFF. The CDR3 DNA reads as TGTGCCAGTAGCTCGACTCGGGGGGTCACTGAAGCTTTCTTT.

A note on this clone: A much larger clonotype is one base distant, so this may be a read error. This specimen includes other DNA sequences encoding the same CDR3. CDR3 in DNA: TGCGCCAGCAGCATGTCTAGCGGCTCCTACAATGAGCAGTTCTTC. Its protein product is CASSMSSGSYNEQFF. This sequence joins TRBV5-1 and TRBJ2-1; 7 bases agree with TRBD2. Germline CDR1 and CDR2: SGHRS and YFSETQ. The CDR3 runs 15 residues. V gave up 4 bases and J gave up 0 bases; unmatched junction bases: 4.

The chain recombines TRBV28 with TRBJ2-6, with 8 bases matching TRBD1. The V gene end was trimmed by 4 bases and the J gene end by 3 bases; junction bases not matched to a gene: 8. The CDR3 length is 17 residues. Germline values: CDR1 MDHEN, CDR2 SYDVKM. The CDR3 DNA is TGTGCCAGCAGTTGGCGACAGGGGATCGGTGGGGCCAACGTCCTGACTTTC. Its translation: CASSWRQGIGGANVLTF.

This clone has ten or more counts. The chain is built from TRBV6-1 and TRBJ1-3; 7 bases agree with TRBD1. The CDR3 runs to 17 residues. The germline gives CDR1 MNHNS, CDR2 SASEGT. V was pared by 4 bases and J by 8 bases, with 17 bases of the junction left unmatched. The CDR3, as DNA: TGTGCCAGCAGTGTTGAGGCAGGGGGGAGGGTTGGGTACACCATATATTTT. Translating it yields CASSVEAGGRVGYTIYF.

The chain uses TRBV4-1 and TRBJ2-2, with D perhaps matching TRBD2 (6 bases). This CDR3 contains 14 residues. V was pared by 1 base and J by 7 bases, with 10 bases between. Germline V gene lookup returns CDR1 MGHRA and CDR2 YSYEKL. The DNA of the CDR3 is TGCGCCAGCAGCCAAGGCAGGGAGGACGGGGAGCTGTTTTTT. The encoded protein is CASSQGREDGELFF.

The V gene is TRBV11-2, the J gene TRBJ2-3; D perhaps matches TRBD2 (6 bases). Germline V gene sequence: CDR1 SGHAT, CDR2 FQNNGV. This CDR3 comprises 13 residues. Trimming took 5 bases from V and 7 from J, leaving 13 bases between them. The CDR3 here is CASSLGGLNTQYF. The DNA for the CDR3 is TGTGCCAGCAGCCTTGGAGGGTTGAATACGCAGTATTTT. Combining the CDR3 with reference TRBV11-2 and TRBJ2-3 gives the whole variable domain EAGVAQSPRYKIIEKRQSVAFWCNPISGHATLYWYQQILGQGPKLLIQFQNNGVVDDSQLPKDRFSAERLKGVDSTLKIQPAKLEDSAVYLCASSLGGLNTQYFGPGTRLTVL.

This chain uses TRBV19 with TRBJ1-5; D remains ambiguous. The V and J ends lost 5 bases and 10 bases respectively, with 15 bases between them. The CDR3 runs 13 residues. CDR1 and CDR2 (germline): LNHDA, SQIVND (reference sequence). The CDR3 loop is CASSPREGLPQHF. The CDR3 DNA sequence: TGTGCCAGTAGTCCTCGGGAAGGGTTACCCCAGCATTTT. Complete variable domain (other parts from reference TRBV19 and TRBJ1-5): DGGITQSPKYLFRKEGQNVTLSCEQNLNHDAMYWYRQDPGQGLRLIYYSQIVNDFQKGDIAEGYSVSREKKESFPLTVTSAQKNPTAFYLCASSPREGLPQHFGDGTRLSIL.

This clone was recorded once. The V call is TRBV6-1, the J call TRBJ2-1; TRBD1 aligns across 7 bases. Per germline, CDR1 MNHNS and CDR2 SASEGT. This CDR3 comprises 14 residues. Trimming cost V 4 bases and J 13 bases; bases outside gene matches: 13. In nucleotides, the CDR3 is TGTGCCAGCAGTGCGGGACAGCCCCGATCGAAACAGTTCTTC. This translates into CASSAGQPRSKQFF.